This T cell receptor beta chain was sequenced for a study of blood T cell repertoires in COVID-19. About the study: The study counted Cohort 3 donors as recovered given two negative PCRs, clearance, or symptom resolution.

Here immunoSEQ multiplex PCR was the method, and the copy in TCRdb shows in-frame clones only, minus some. The sample has about 170,000 clones; about 80% are singletons. Membership in each cohort depended on participant-reported clinical history. CDR3 length equals 15 residues. J lost 10 bases, V lost 3 bases, and 12 bases had no gene match. Germline V CDR1 and CDR2: KGHSH, LQKENI. The source material was PBMCs or T cells enriched from blood (not recorded which). The TCR originated in a woman aged 70-85 years in a cohort exposed to, infected with or recovered from COVID-19 (not recorded which). The chain couples TRBV18 to TRBJ1-1; 9 positions agree with TRBD1. CDR3 nucleotides: TGTGCCAGCTCACCTGGGAACCGACAGGGGGGGAGAGCTTTCTTT. Translation: CASSPGNRQGGRAFF.